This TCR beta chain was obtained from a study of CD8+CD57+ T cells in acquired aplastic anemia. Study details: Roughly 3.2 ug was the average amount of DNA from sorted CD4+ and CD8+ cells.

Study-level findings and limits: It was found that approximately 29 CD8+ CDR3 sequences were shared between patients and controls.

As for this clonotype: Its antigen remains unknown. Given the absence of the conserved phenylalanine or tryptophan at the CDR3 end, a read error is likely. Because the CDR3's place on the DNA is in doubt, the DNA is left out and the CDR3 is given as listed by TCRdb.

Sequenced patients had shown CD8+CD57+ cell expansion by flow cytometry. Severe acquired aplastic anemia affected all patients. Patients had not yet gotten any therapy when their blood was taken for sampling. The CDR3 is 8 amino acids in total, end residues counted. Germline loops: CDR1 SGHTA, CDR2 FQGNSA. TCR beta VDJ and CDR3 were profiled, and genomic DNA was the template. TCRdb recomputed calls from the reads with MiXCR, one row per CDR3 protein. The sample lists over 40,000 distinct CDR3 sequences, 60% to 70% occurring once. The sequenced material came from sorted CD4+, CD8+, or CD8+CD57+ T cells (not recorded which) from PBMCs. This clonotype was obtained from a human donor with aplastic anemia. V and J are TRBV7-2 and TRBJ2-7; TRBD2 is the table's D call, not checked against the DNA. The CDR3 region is CASSLLAG.